These 8 T cell receptor beta chains were sequenced from one sample in a study of shared clonotypes between healthy human individuals. Sequenced by immunoSEQ multiplex PCR; TCRdb stores in-frame clones only, minus some. The sample carries about 2.3 million clones, approximately 95% recorded once. Material: naive CD4+ T cells from PBMCs. The subset: CD45RA+ positively selected. These receptors were obtained from a man between 18 and 29 years old in good health. Some clones in this sample may be carry-over from other donors' samples.

The table lists this clone with a count of one. The rearrangement links TRBV28 to TRBJ1-3, with D tentatively TRBD1 (5 bases). V was trimmed by 5 bases and J by 0 bases, leaving 14 bases between them. Germline CDR1 MDHEN, CDR2 SYDVKM. This CDR3 is 16 amino acids long. The CDR3 here is CASSPTPGSSGNTIYF. In DNA, the CDR3 is TGTGCCAGCAGTCCAACCCCAGGGAGCTCTGGAAACACCATATATTTT.

The chain recombines TRBV7-2 with TRBJ1-4, with D unclear. The CDR3 runs to 15 residues. The V gene's germline CDR1 is SGHTA and CDR2 FQGNSA. The V end was cut by 2 bases, the J end by 0 bases, with 7 bases between. The chain's CDR3 is CASSLPAPTNEKLFF. The CDR3 DNA reads as TGTGCCAGCAGCTTACCGGCACCAACTAATGAAAAACTGTTTTTT.

On this clone itself: Other DNA variants within this sample encode the same CDR3. V is TRBV28 and J is TRBJ1-4; D is ambiguous. Germline loops: CDR1 MDHEN, CDR2 SYDVKM. The germline V and J ends were trimmed by 2 bases and 4 bases, with 2 bases remaining between them. This CDR3 has 12 amino acids. For the CDR3, the DNA is TGTGCCAGCAGTTTAAGTAATGAAAAACTGTTTTTT. Protein sequence: CASSLSNEKLFF.

The chain uses TRBV9 and TRBJ2-5; 7 bases are a match to TRBD1. CDR3 length: 13 residues. Germline V gives CDR1 SGDLS, CDR2 YYNGEE. V lost 3 bases to trimming and J lost 9 bases; unmatched junction nucleotides: 8. The CDR3 loop is CASSATGQGSQYF. The CDR3 DNA reads as TGTGCCAGCAGCGCGACAGGGCAGGGGTCCCAGTACTTC.

The chain joins TRBV21-1 to TRBJ2-1; the table's D gene call, TRBD2, was not cross checked with the DNA. TRBV21-1 is annotated as a pseudogene. This CDR3 comprises 14 residues. For the CDR3, the DNA is TGTGCCAGCAGCCCCCGGACTAGACACAATGAGCAGTTCTTC. Its translation: CASSPRTRHNEQFF.

This chain uses TRBV28 with TRBJ2-7; 9 nucleotides align to TRBD1. Trimming removed 6 bases from V and 3 bases from J; junction bases left unmatched: 9. Looked up from germline, CDR1 is MDHEN and CDR2 is SYDVKM. This CDR3 is 15 amino acids long. In nucleotides, the CDR3 is TGTGCCAGCAGGCTCCGGGACAGGGATATCTACGAGCAGTACTTC. Residues: CASRLRDRDIYEQYF.

Remarks on this clone: This sample includes further DNA sequences coding for the same CDR3. The J gene is TRBJ1-3, the V gene TRBV30; D not resolved. CDR1 and CDR2 (germline): GTSNPN, SVGIG (reference sequence). The CDR3 consists of 11 residues. V was trimmed by 5 bases and J by 3 bases, leaving 5 bases between them. The CDR3 loop is CAWGRGNTIYF. The CDR3, as DNA: TGTGCCTGGGGTCGTGGAAACACCATATATTTT.

This chain links TRBV7-2 with TRBJ2-5; no definite D call. The V end was cut by 1 base, the J end by 4 bases, with 10 bases between. Per the germline V gene, CDR1 is SGHTA and CDR2 is FQGNSA. This CDR3 is built from 14 residues. Here the CDR3 reads CASSLGPSSETQYF. Here the CDR3 DNA reads TGTGCCAGCAGCTTAGGTCCTTCCTCAGAGACCCAGTACTTC.